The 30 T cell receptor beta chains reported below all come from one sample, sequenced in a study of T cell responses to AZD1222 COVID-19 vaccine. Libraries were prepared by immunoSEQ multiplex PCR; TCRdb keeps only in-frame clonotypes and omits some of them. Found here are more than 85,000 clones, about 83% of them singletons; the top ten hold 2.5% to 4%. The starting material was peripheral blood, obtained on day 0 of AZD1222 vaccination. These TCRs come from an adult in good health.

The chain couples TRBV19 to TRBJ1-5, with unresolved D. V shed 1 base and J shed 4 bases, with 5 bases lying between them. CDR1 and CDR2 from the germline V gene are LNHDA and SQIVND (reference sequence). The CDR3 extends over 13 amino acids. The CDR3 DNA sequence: TGTGCCAGTAGTATAGCCCCGAATCAGCCCCAGCATTTT. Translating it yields CASSIAPNQPQHF.

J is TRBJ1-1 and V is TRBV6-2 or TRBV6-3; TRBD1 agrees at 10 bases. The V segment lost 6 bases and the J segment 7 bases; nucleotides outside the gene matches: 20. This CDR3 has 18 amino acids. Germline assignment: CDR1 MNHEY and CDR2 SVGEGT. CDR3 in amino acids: CASSRDRGNSITRGEAFF. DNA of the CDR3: TGTGCCAGCAGCAGGGACAGGGGAAATTCCATCACCCGAGGTGAAGCTTTCTTT.

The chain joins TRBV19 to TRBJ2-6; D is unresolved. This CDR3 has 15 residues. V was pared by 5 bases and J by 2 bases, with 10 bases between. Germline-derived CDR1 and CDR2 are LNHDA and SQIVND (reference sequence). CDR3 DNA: TGTGCCAGTAGTGTTCAGGCTACTGGGGCCAACGTCCTGACTTTC. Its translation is CASSVQATGANVLTF.

The CDR3 is CATSAGTGYTGELFF. The CDR3 DNA is TGTGCCACCAGTGCCGGGACAGGGTACACCGGGGAGCTGTTTTTT. The chain is built from TRBV24-1 and TRBJ2-2, with 9 bases matching TRBD1. V lost 5 bases and J lost 3; bases outside the gene matches: 3. The CDR3 is 15 residues long. Germline V gene lookup returns CDR1 KGHDR and CDR2 SFDVKD.

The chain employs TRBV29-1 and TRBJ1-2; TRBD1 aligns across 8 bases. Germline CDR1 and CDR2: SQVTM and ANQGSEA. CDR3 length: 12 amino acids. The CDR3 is CSDRTGNYGYTF. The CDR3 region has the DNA TGCAGTGACCGGACAGGGAACTATGGCTACACCTTC. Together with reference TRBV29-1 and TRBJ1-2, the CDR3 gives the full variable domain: SAVISQKPSRDICQRGTSLTIQCQVDSQVTMMFWYRQQPGQSLTLIATANQGSEATYESGFVIDKFPISRPNLTFSTLTVSNMSPEDSSIYLCSDRTGNYGYTFGSGTRLTVV.

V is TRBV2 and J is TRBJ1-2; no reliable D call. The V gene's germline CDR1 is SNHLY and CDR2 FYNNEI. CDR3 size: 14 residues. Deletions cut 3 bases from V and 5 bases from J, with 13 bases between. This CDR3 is CASSENPVVYGYTF. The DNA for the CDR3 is TGTGCCAGCAGTGAGAACCCAGTCGTATATGGCTACACCTTC. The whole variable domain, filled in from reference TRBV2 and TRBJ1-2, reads EPEVTQTPSHQVTQMGQEVILRCVPISNHLYFYWYRQILGQKVEFLVSFYNNEISEKSEIFDDQFSVERPDGSNFTLKIRSTKLEDSAMYFCASSENPVVYGYTFGSGTRLTVV.

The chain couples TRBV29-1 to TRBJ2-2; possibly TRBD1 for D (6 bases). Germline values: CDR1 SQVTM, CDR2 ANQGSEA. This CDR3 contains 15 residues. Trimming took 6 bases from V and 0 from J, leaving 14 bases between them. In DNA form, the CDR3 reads TGCAGCGTCGTGGGGGCTAGCCCGAACACCGGGGAGCTGTTTTTT. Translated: CSVVGASPNTGELFF.

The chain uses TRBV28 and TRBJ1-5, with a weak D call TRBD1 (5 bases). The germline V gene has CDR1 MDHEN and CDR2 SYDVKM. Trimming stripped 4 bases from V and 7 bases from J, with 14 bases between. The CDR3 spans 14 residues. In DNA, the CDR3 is TGTGCCAGCAGTTCACAGGTCCACGGACAGCCCCAGCATTTT. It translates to CASSSQVHGQPQHF.

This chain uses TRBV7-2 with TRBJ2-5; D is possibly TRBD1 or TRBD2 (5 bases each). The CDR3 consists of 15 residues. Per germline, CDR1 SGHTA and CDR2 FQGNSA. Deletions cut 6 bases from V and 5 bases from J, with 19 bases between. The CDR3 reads CASRSMTREGETQYF. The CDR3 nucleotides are TGTGCCAGCAGGTCTATGACAAGAGAGGGGGAGACCCAGTACTTC.

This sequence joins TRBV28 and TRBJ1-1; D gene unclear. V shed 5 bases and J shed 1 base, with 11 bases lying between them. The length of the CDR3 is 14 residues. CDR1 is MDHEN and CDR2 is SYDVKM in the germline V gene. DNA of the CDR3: TGTGCCAGCAGTCTAATACAGACGAACACTGAAGCTTTCTTT. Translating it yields CASSLIQTNTEAFF.

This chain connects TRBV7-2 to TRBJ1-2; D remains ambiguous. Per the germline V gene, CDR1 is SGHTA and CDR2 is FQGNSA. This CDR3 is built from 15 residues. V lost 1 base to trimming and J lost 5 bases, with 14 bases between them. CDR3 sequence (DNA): TGTGCCAGCAGCTTAGGTTACGGCAGTTCATATGGCTACACCTTC. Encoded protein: CASSLGYGSSYGYTF.

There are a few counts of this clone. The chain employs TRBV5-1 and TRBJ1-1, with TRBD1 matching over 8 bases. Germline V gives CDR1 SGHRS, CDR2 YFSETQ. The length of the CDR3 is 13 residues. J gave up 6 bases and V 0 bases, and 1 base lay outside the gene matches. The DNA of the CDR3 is TGCGCCAGCAGCTTGGGGACAGGGTCTGAAGCTTTCTTT. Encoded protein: CASSLGTGSEAFF.

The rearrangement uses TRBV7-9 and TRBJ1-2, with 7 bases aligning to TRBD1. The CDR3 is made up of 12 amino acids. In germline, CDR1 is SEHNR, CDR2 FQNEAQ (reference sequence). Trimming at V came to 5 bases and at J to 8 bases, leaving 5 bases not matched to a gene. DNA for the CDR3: TGTGCCAGCAGCCTGACAGGGTACGGCTACACCTTC. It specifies CASSLTGYGYTF.

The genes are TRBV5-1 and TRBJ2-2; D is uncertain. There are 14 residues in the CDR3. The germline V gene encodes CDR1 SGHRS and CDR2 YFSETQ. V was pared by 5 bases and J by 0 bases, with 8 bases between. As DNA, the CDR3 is TGCGCCAGCAGGACGGCCTCGAACACCGGGGAGCTGTTTTTT. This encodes CASRTASNTGELFF.

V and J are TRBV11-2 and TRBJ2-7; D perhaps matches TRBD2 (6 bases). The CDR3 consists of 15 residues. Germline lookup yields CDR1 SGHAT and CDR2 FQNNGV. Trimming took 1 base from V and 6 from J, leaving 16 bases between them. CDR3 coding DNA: TGTGCCAGCAGCTTAGCGGAGGGCCGATACAGCGAGCAGTACTTC. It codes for CASSLAEGRYSEQYF. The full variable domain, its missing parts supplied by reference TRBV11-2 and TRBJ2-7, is EAGVAQSPRYKIIEKRQSVAFWCNPISGHATLYWYQQILGQGPKLLIQFQNNGVVDDSQLPKDRFSAERLKGVDSTLKIQPAKLEDSAVYLCASSLAEGRYSEQYFGPGTRLTVT.

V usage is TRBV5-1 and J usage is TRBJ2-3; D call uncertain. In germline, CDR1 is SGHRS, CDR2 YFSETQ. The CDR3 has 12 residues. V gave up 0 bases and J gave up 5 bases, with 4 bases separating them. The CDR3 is CASSLGGDTQYF. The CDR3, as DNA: TGCGCCAGCAGCTTGGGTGGAGATACGCAGTATTTT.

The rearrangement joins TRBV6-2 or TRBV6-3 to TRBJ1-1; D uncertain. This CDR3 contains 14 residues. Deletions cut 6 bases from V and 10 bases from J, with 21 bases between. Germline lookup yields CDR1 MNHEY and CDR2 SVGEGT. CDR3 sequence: CASSTFKWEGAAFF. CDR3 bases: TGTGCCAGCAGCACATTTAAATGGGAAGGAGCAGCTTTCTTT.

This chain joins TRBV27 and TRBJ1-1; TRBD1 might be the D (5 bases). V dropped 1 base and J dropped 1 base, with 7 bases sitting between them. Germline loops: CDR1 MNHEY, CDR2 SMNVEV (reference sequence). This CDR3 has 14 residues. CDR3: CASSLFQGNTEAFF. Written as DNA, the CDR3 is TGTGCCAGCAGTTTATTTCAGGGGAACACTGAAGCTTTCTTT.

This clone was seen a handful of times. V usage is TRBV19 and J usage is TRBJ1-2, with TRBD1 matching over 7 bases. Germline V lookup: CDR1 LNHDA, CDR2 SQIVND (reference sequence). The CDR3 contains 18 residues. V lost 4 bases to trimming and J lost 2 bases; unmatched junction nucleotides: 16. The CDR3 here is CASSTYPVPSGQNYGYTF. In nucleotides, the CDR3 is TGTGCCAGTAGTACGTACCCTGTCCCATCGGGACAGAACTATGGCTACACCTTC.

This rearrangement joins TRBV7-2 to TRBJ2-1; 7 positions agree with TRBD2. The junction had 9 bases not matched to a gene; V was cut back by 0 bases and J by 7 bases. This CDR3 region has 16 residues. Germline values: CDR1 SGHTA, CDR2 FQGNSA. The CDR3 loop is CASSLAGGGARNEQFF. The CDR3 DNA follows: TGTGCCAGCAGCTTAGCGGGCGGGGGAGCTAGGAATGAGCAGTTCTTC.

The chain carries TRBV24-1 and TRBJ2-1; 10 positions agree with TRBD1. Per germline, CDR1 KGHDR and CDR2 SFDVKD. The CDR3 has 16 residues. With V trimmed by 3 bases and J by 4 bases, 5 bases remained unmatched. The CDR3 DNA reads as TGTGCCACCAGTGATGCGAGACAGGGGGCGTACAATGAGCAGTTCTTC. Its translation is CATSDARQGAYNEQFF.

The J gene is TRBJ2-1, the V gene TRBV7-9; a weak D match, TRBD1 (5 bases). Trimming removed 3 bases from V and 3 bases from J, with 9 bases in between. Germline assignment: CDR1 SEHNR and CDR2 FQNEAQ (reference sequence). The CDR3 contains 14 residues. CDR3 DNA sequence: TGTGCCAGCAGCTTTGGACAAGTCTACAATGAGCAGTTCTTC. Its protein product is CASSFGQVYNEQFF.

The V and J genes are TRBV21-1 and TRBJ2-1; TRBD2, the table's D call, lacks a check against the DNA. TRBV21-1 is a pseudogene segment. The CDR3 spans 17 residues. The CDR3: CARGLSGDPQTYNEQFF. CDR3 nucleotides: TGTGCCAGAGGCCTTAGCGGGGATCCCCAAACCTACAATGAGCAGTTCTTC.

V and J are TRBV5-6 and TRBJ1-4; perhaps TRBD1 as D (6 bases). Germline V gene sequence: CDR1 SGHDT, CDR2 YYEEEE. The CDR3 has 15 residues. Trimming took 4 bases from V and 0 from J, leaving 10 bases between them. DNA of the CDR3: TGTGCCAGCAGCAGACAGGTTGCAACTAATGAAAAACTGTTTTTT. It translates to CASSRQVATNEKLFF.

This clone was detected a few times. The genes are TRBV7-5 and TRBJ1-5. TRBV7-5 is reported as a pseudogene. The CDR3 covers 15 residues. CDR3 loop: CVRSLTAGGNQPQHF. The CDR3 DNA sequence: TGTGTCAGAAGCTTGACAGCCGGGGGCAATCAGCCCCAGCATTTT.

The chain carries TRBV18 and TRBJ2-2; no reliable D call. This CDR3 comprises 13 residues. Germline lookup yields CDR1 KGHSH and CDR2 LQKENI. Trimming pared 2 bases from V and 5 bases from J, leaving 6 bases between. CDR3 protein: CASSPLATGELFF. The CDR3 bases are TGTGCCAGCTCACCATTGGCGACCGGGGAGCTGTTTTTT.

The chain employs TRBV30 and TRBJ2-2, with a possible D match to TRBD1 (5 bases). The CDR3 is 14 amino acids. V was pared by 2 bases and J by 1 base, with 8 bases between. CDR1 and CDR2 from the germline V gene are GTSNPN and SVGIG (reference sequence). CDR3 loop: CAWSLQGNTGELFF. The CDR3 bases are TGTGCCTGGAGTCTGCAGGGGAACACCGGGGAGCTGTTTTTT.

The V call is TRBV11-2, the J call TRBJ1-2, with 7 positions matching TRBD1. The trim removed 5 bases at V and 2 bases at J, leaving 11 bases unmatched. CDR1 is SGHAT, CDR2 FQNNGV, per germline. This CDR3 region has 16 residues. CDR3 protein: CASSPRLWTGNYGYTF. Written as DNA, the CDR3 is TGTGCCAGCAGCCCCCGGTTGTGGACAGGAAACTATGGCTACACCTTC.

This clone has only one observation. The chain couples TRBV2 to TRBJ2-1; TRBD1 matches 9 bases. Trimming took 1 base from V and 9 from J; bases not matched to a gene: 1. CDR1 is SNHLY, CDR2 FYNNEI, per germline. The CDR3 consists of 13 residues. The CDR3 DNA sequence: TGTGCCAGCAGTGAAGAGGACAGGGGTGAGCAGTTCTTC. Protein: CASSEEDRGEQFF.

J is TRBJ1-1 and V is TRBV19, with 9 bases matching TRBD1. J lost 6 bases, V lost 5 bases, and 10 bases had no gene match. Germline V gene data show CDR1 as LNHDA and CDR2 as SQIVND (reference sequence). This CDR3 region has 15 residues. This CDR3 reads CASSSPRDRDPEAFF. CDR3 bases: TGTGCCAGTAGTTCCCCCCGGGACAGGGACCCTGAAGCTTTCTTT. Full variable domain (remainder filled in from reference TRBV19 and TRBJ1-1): DGGITQSPKYLFRKEGQNVTLSCEQNLNHDAMYWYRQDPGQGLRLIYYSQIVNDFQKGDIAEGYSVSREKKESFPLTVTSAQKNPTAFYLCASSSPRDRDPEAFFGQGTRLTVV.